A selection of T cell receptor beta chains follows, all from one sample in a study of regulatory T cells in long-lasting Graves disease. A single record per CDR3 protein comes from TCRdb applying MiXCR to the multiplex PCR reads. Altogether some 320,000 distinct CDR3 sequences are present, under 20% being singletons, with the ten largest covering about 40%. Material: peripheral blood mononuclear cells (PBMCs), obtained at new diagnosis, from a patient treated with antithyroid drugs. These receptors originate from a female donor with Graves disease. The CDR3 runs from the conserved cysteine through the conserved F or W. A D gene is named only where the DNA matches it firmly.

d_call	v_call	j_call	cdr3_aa
TRBD2	TRBV5-1	TRBJ2-1	CASSLLGLAGGLPYNEQFF
.	TRBV2	TRBJ2-7	CASTRLVTSYEQYF
.	TRBV5-1	TRBJ2-4	CASSLGDPKNIQYF
.	TRBV12-3/TRBV12-4	TRBJ1-5	CASQKGGSNQPQHF
.	TRBV12-3/TRBV12-4	TRBJ2-5	CASGQLEGREETQYF
TRBD1	TRBV11-3	TRBJ2-7	CASSAGTGTGEQYF
TRBD1	TRBV12-3/TRBV12-4	TRBJ1-2	CASSLDDRDWYGYTF
.	TRBV20-1	TRBJ1-6	CSAKETEGGGSPPHF
TRBD1	TRBV19	TRBJ1-2	CASRGQGGGYTF
.	TRBV7-9	TRBJ2-1	CASSSLFGDNEQFF
.	TRBV5-4	TRBJ1-5	CATADSRVGNQPQHF
.	TRBV20-1	TRBJ2-2	CSAETPTGELFF
TRBD2	TRBV20-1	TRBJ2-1	CSVKRLAGYNEQFF
.	TRBV25-1	TRBJ2-5	CASIGTGGQETQYF
.	TRBV6-5	TRBJ2-1	CASSYWGQGRDNEQFF
TRBD2	TRBV6-5	TRBJ2-1	CASSYLLAGPGSNEQFF
.	TRBV15	TRBJ2-7	CATSRQQDSYEQYF
.	TRBV6-2/TRBV6-3	TRBJ1-2	CASRDGEGNGYTF
TRBD2	TRBV2	TRBJ2-6	CASRLLADSSGANVLTF
.	TRBV2	TRBJ1-1	CASSDLTGHMNTEAFF
TRBD1	TRBV7-8	TRBJ1-3	CASSDRQGSGNTIYF
.	TRBV3-1	TRBJ2-1	CASSSPPSASYNEQFF
.	TRBV5-8	TRBJ1-1	CASSPSGANTEAFF
.	TRBV12-3/TRBV12-4	TRBJ1-1	CASRRAGMNTEAFF
TRBD2	TRBV6-2/TRBV6-3	TRBJ2-3	CASSPATRLAGRAYTQYF
.	TRBV5-5	TRBJ1-1	CASSLLSHTEAFF
TRBD2	TRBV28	TRBJ2-1	CASSFPLRTSGIYNEQFF
TRBD1	TRBV7-3	TRBJ2-7	CASSRIRDRIYEQYF
TRBD1	TRBV5-5	TRBJ1-2	CASSLEVWDRDYGYTF
TRBD1	TRBV15	TRBJ2-7	CATSRNEDRDEQYF
.	TRBV20-1	TRBJ1-2	CSARKDGNYGYTF
.	TRBV7-9	TRBJ2-3	CASSPSVVPGITDTQYF
.	TRBV6-4	TRBJ2-2	CASSSANTGELFF
.	TRBV20-1	TRBJ1-2	CSARSPGELRFSNYGYTF
.	TRBV5-4	TRBJ1-4	CASSSTNEKLFF
TRBD1	TRBV29-1	TRBJ1-2	CSVSTGNYGYTF
.	TRBV27	TRBJ2-3	CASTGFRATDTQYF
.	TRBV7-3	TRBJ2-1	CASSLGSYRQFF
.	TRBV7-2	TRBJ1-2	CASSSTRNYGYTF
TRBD2	TRBV2	TRBJ2-1	CARSLAGVHNEQFF
.	TRBV9	TRBJ1-4	CASSVGRTTNEKLFF
.	TRBV5-1	TRBJ2-3	CASSFTRGATDTQYF